The source of this T cell receptor (beta chain) is a study of T cell repertoires in cytomegalovirus infection. Turning to the study itself: Both CMV infection and a matching HLA type were indicated by public TCR beta signatures.

Study observations and caveats: In two of eight donors, the top clonotype was HLA-C-restricted CMV-specific. Cumulative public TCR beta family frequency identified carriers of CMV plus the relevant HLA.

After removal of 5 bases from V and 9 bases from J, the junction contained 6 bases not matched to a gene. The CDR3 length is 14 residues. CDR1 is SGHTA, CDR2 FQGNSA, per germline. This clonotype was seen ten or more times. Its antigen is not known. TCRdb processed the reads anew with MiXCR; each CDR3 protein has one entry. The sample contains approximately 990,000 distinct CDR3 sequences, around 29% of which appear only once. This sequence originates from a human donor in good health (CMV status not recorded). Some clones in this sample may be carry-over from other donors' samples. The chain combines TRBV7-2 with TRBJ1-6; 8 positions agree with TRBD1. The material was cultured CD8+ T cells from PBMCs, obtained from culture after CMV antigen stimulation. The CDR3 nucleotides are TGTGCCAGCAGCCTACAGGGGGTAGGTTCACCCCTCCACTTT. It translates to CASSLQGVGSPLHF.